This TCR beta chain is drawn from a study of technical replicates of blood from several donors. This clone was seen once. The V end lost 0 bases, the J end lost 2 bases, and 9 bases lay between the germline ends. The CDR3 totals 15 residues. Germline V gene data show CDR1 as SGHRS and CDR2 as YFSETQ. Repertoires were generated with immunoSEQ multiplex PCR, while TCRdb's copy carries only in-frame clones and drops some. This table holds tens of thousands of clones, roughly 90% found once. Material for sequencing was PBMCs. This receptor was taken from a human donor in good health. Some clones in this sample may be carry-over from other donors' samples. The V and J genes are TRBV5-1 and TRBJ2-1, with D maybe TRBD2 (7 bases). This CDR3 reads CASSLGGGPYNEQFF. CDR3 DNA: TGCGCCAGCAGCTTGGGCGGGGGCCCCTACAATGAGCAGTTCTTC.